Each of the 8 T cell receptor beta chains below was sequenced from the same sample in a study of CD8+ T cells in alopecia areata. Treatment here: oral pan-JAK inhibitor, 5-10 mg twice daily. TCR sequencing used cDNA made by reverse transcription of extracted RNA. Here immunoSEQ multiplex PCR was the method, and the copy in TCRdb shows in-frame clones only, minus some. The table shows about 140,000 clones, with approximately 90% occurring only once. The material sequenced was CD8+ T cells sorted from blood, taken at week 4, from a patient treated with tofacitinib. Every receptor here comes from a human donor with alopecia areata.

To note about this clone: Other DNA sequences from this sample encode an identical CDR3 as well. This rearrangement joins TRBV29-1 to TRBJ2-7, with 7 positions matching TRBD2. Germline CDR1 SQVTM, CDR2 ANQGSEA. The length of the CDR3 is 13 residues. V lost 3 bases and J lost 0; bases outside the gene matches: 2. CDR3 region: CSVEAGDSYEQYF. DNA of the CDR3: TGCAGCGTTGAGGCGGGGGACTCCTACGAGCAGTACTTC.

Turning to this clone: Other DNA sequences from this sample encode an identical CDR3 as well. The chain is built from TRBV2 and TRBJ1-2; possibly TRBD1 for D (6 bases). This CDR3 region has 13 residues. In germline, CDR1 is SNHLY, CDR2 FYNNEI. The germline V and J ends were trimmed by 6 bases and 2 bases, with 10 bases remaining between them. The CDR3 DNA sequence: TGTGCCAGCAGGCCCGGACAGAACTATGGCTACACCTTC. This translates into CASRPGQNYGYTF.

The chain is built from TRBV18 and TRBJ2-3, with 8 bases aligning to TRBD2. Germline CDR1 KGHSH, CDR2 LQKENI. CDR3 length equals 17 residues. V lost 0 bases and J lost 2; bases outside the gene matches: 7. Here the CDR3 DNA reads TGTGCCAGCTCACCACCTGTACGGGAGGGCAACACAGATACGCAGTATTTT. Its translation: CASSPPVREGNTDTQYF.

The chain uses TRBV29-1 and TRBJ2-1, with 8 bases identical to TRBD2. Per the germline V gene, CDR1 is SQVTM and CDR2 is ANQGSEA. The CDR3 extends over 15 amino acids. V dropped 2 bases and J dropped 0; count of bases not matched to a gene: 3. CDR3 DNA sequence: TGCAGCGTTGAATTGGGACTAGTCTCCTACAATGAGCAGTTCTTC. Its translation is CSVELGLVSYNEQFF.

V gene TRBV9 combines with J gene TRBJ2-2, with D perhaps matching TRBD1 or TRBD2 (5 bases each). The V gene lost 1 base and the J gene lost 7 bases, with 11 bases spanning the gap. Germline loops: CDR1 SGDLS, CDR2 YYNGEE. The CDR3 spans 14 residues. The CDR3 DNA reads TGTGCCAGCAGCGTATTAGGGGAGAACGGGGAGCTGTTTTTT. Translating it yields CASSVLGENGELFF.

The chain joins TRBV14 to TRBJ2-1; a weak D match, TRBD2 (6 bases). V was pared by 4 bases and J by 2 bases, with 12 bases between. Germline lookup yields CDR1 SGHDN and CDR2 FVKESK. This CDR3 contains 15 residues. The DNA for the CDR3 is TGTGCCAGCAGCCTCGGTAGGGAGGCCTACAATGAGCAGTTCTTC. Translating gives CASSLGREAYNEQFF. The full variable domain, completed using reference TRBV14 and TRBJ2-1, is EAGVTQFPSHSVIEKGQTVTLRCDPISGHDNLYWYRRVMGKEIKFLLHFVKESKQDESGMPNNRFLAERTGGTYSTLKVQPAELEDSGVYFCASSLGREAYNEQFFGPGTRLTVL.

The rearrangement joins TRBV28 to TRBJ2-5, with 10 bases aligning to TRBD1. The length of the CDR3 is 15 residues. CDR1 is MDHEN, CDR2 SYDVKM, per germline. V trimming: 4 bases; J trimming: 5 bases; junction bases outside the gene matches: 7. The CDR3 DNA follows: TGTGCCAGCAGTTCCCTGACAGGGGGCTATGAGACCCAGTACTTC. It yields the protein CASSSLTGGYETQYF.

The rearrangement uses TRBV5-1 and TRBJ2-1, with 8 bases identical to TRBD2. Germline assignment: CDR1 SGHRS and CDR2 YFSETQ. The trim removed 0 bases at V and 9 bases at J, leaving 5 bases unmatched. This CDR3 has 14 residues. CDR3 loop: CASSLGREASEQFF. In DNA form, the CDR3 reads TGCGCCAGCAGCTTGGGGCGGGAGGCCTCTGAGCAGTTCTTC.